The 6 T cell receptor beta chains listed next were all sequenced from one sample in a study of PD-1 blockade in mismatch repair-deficient tumors. This table comes from immunoSEQ multiplex PCR, and its TCRdb copy is limited to in-frame clones, with some not included. The table records 65,000 to 80,000 clones, around 73% of them present only once. Sequencing used peripheral blood, obtained 2 weeks after starting pembrolizumab. The origin of the receptors is an adult with mismatch repair-deficient cancer.

This clone was seen a few times. The genes are TRBV5-1 and TRBJ1-5; D gene ambiguous. The germline CDR1 and CDR2 sequences are SGHRS and YFSETQ. The CDR3 is 15 residues long. V was clipped by 4 bases and J by 0 bases, with 11 bases between them. The CDR3 sequence is CASSPLGYSNQPQHF. Written as DNA, the CDR3 is TGCGCCAGCAGCCCCTTAGGGTATAGCAATCAGCCCCAGCATTTT.

This clone is judged medium-sized. The CDR3 DNA follows: TGCGCCAGCAGCTTGGGACTAGTTCCCTACGAGCAGTACTTC. Protein: CASSLGLVPYEQYF. V gene TRBV5-1 combines with J gene TRBJ2-7; D is possibly TRBD2 (6 bases). CDR3 length equals 14 residues. Germline CDR1 is SGHRS and CDR2 is YFSETQ. V was clipped by 0 bases and J by 2 bases, with 9 bases between them.

The chain links TRBV5-1 to TRBJ2-3, with a weak D call TRBD2 (6 bases). The CDR3 covers 17 residues. Germline V gene data show CDR1 as SGHRS and CDR2 as YFSETQ. V lost 0 bases and J 6 bases, leaving 20 bases between the germline ends. In DNA, the CDR3 is TGCGCCAGCAGCTTGGGTACAGGAGGGCCTAGTCTGGATACGCAGTATTTT. Its protein product is CASSLGTGGPSLDTQYF.

The genes are TRBV2 and TRBJ2-2; TRBD1 agrees at 9 bases. This CDR3 has 14 residues. Per the germline V gene, CDR1 is SNHLY and CDR2 is FYNNEI. J gave up 6 bases and V 4 bases, and 3 bases lay outside the gene matches. CDR3: CASSVWTGAGELFF. The CDR3 DNA follows: TGTGCCAGCAGTGTTTGGACAGGGGCCGGGGAGCTGTTTTTT.

The chain joins TRBV6-1 to TRBJ1-2; D not certain. Germline V gene data show CDR1 as MNHNS and CDR2 as SASEGT. V shed 3 bases and J shed 8 bases, with 13 bases lying between them. The CDR3 extends over 13 amino acids. CDR3 protein: CASSEDGSRGYTF. CDR3 bases: TGTGCCAGCAGTGAGGACGGGTCTCGAGGCTACACCTTC.

The chain joins TRBV15 to TRBJ2-5; D gene ambiguous. Trimming left V 5 bases short and J 0 bases short, with 7 bases between. From germline, CDR1 is LNHNV and CDR2 YYDKDF (reference sequence). The CDR3 loop spans 13 amino acids. CDR3 nucleotide sequence: TGTGCCACCAGCGTCCGGAACCAAGAGACCCAGTACTTC. This codes for CATSVRNQETQYF.